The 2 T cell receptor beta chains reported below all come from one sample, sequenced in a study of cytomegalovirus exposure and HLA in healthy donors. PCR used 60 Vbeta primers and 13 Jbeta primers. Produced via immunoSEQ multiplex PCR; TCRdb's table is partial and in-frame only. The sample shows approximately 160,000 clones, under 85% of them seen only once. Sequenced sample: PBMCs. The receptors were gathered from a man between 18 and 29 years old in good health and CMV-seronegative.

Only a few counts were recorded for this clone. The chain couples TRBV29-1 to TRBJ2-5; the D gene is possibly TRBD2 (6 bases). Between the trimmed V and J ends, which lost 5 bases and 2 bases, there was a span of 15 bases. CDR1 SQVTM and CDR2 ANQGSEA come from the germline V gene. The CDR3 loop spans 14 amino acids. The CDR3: CSVIPGVGQETQYF. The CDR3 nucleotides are TGCAGCGTTATCCCGGGGGTAGGGCAAGAGACCCAGTACTTC.

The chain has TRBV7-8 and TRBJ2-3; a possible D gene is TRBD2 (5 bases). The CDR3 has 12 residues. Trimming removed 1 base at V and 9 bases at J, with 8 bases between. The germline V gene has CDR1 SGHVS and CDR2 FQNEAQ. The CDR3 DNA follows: TGTGCCAGCAGCTTAGTAGGAGGCACGCAGTATTTT. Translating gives CASSLVGGTQYF.